The 32 T cell receptor beta chains below were found in one sample sequenced in a study of T-cell memory formation after mild COVID-19. TCRdb passed the 5' RACE reads through MiXCR, listing each CDR3 protein once. Among about 390,000 distinct CDR3 sequences listed, 16% were seen once. Sequencing used PBMCs or a T cell subset sorted from them (not recorded which). These receptors came from a young man who had mild COVID-19 (a few samples of this study predate the infection). Cell type and time point are not known.

This clonotype was observed a few times. J is TRBJ2-3 and V is TRBV11-3, with D perhaps matching TRBD1 or TRBD2 (5 bases each). Germline V CDR1 and CDR2: SGHNT, YENEEA. The CDR3 runs to 15 residues. V lost 5 bases to trimming and J lost 2 bases, with 14 bases between them. As DNA, the CDR3 is TGTGCCAGCAGCCAGGGACCGATTTACACAGATACGCAGTATTTT. This sequence encodes CASSQGPIYTDTQYF.

This clonotype was seen more than once but under ten times. The chain uses TRBV21-1 and TRBJ2-1; the D segment call TRBD1 is taken from the table without a DNA check. TRBV21-1 is tagged as a pseudogene. The CDR3 is made up of 12 amino acids. CDR3 nucleotide sequence: TGTGCCAGCAGCGGGGGCGGGGATGAGCAGTTCTTC. It yields the protein CASSGGGDEQFF.

There are a few counts of this clonotype. The V gene is TRBV7-2, the J gene TRBJ2-1; 7 positions agree with TRBD2. The CDR3 is 13 amino acids. Germline V CDR1 and CDR2: SGHTA, FQGNSA. V lost 6 bases to trimming and J lost 9 bases; unmatched junction nucleotides: 8. In DNA, the CDR3 is TGTGCCAGCAGGGAGTTGAGCGGGGCTGAGCAGTTCTTC. Translated: CASRELSGAEQFF.

This clonotype appeared many times. The rearrangement links TRBV15 to TRBJ2-6, with D perhaps matching TRBD1 (5 bases). The length of the CDR3 is 15 residues. V lost 3 bases to trimming and J lost 2 bases, with 8 bases between them. Germline V gene sequence: CDR1 LNHNV, CDR2 YYDKDF (reference sequence). The DNA of the CDR3 is TGTGCCACCAGCAGCGACAGTACTGGGGCCAACGTCCTGACTTTC. The encoded protein is CATSSDSTGANVLTF.

The chain uses TRBV10-3 and TRBJ2-1; the match to TRBD1 covers 10 bases. Germline V CDR1 and CDR2: ENHRY, SYGVKD. This CDR3 contains 15 residues. V gave up 7 bases and J gave up 7 bases; unmatched junction bases: 10. The CDR3 region has the DNA TGTGCCATCACCACCGGGACAGGGGAAAGAAATGAGCAGTTCTTC. The encoded protein is CAITTGTGERNEQFF.

This chain connects TRBV12-3 or TRBV12-4 to TRBJ1-5; the D is unclear. Trimming cost V 7 bases and J 4 bases, with 8 bases left between them. CDR3 length: 12 amino acids. This CDR3 reads CASTKENQPQHF. CDR3 DNA sequence: TGTGCCAGCACCAAAGAGAATCAGCCCCAGCATTTT.

J is TRBJ1-6 and V is TRBV6-5, with 10 bases that match TRBD1. V was pared by 6 bases and J by 10 bases, with 6 bases of the junction left unmatched. There are 14 residues in the CDR3. CDR1 MNHEY and CDR2 SVGAGI come from the germline V gene. The chain's CDR3 is CASRGTGAYSPLHF. The CDR3 DNA is TGTGCCAGCAGGGGGACAGGGGCCTACTCACCCCTCCACTTT.

This clonotype was observed a handful of times. The chain is built from TRBV4-1 and TRBJ2-7, with D hard to call. CDR1 MGHRA and CDR2 YSYEKL come from the germline V gene. This CDR3 contains 13 residues. The V and J ends lost 1 base and 7 bases respectively, with 11 bases between them. CDR3 nucleotides: TGCGCCAGCAGCCAAGCGGACCGAAGAGAGCAGTACTTC. As protein: CASSQADRREQYF.

This clonotype was seen at least ten times. The chain carries TRBV9 and TRBJ2-5; D is perhaps TRBD1 or TRBD2 (5 bases each). Trimming pared 4 bases from V and 2 bases from J, leaving 21 bases between. Germline V gene lookup returns CDR1 SGDLS and CDR2 YYNGEE. The CDR3 totals 17 residues. CDR3 in DNA: TGTGCCAGCAGCCCCGGGGCGTCGTACCAGGGACAAGAGACCCAGTACTTC. Protein: CASSPGASYQGQETQYF.

The rearrangement uses TRBV29-1 and TRBJ1-2; no firm D call. The V gene lost 0 bases and the J gene lost 7 bases, with 9 bases spanning the gap. CDR1 is SQVTM, CDR2 ANQGSEA, per germline. The length of the CDR3 is 12 residues. The CDR3: CSVEDLHGGYTF. CDR3 nucleotides: TGCAGCGTTGAAGATCTTCACGGTGGCTACACCTTC.

This clonotype was counted a few times. The rearrangement links TRBV2 to TRBJ2-2, with D uncertain. V was pared by 2 bases and J by 2 bases, with 9 bases between. The CDR3 contains 15 residues. From germline, CDR1 is SNHLY and CDR2 FYNNEI. The CDR3 DNA reads as TGTGCCAGCAGTGAATGGGCGGATAACACCGGGGAGCTGTTTTTT. Translating gives CASSEWADNTGELFF.

The rearrangement links TRBV9 to TRBJ1-6, with D maybe TRBD1 (6 bases). The CDR3 runs 14 residues. Germline CDR1 and CDR2: SGDLS and YYNGEE. V was cut by 4 bases and J by 9 bases, with 14 bases left in between. The CDR3 DNA reads TGTGCCAGCAGCCCCGGGGGGGGCGGTTCACCCCTCCACTTT. As protein: CASSPGGGGSPLHF. Based on the CDR3 plus reference TRBV9 and TRBJ1-6, the full variable domain is DSGVTQTPKHLITATGQRVTLRCSPRSGDLSVYWYQQSLDQGLQFLIQYYNGEERAKGNILERFSAQQFPDLHSELNLSSLELGDSALYFCASSPGGGGSPLHFGNGTRLTVT.

This clonotype has more than one count but fewer than ten. The V call is TRBV28, the J call TRBJ1-2; D gene unclear. Trimming pared 5 bases from V and 8 bases from J, leaving 12 bases between. This CDR3 spans 12 amino acids. In germline, CDR1 is MDHEN, CDR2 SYDVKM. This CDR3 is CASSREGQGYTF. CDR3 nucleotides: TGTGCCAGCAGTCGGGAGGGTCAGGGCTACACCTTC.

There are a few counts of this clonotype. This rearrangement joins TRBV20-1 to TRBJ1-1; D might be TRBD1 (6 bases). Trimming shortened V by 4 bases and J by 1 base, and 7 bases separated the two germline ends. The CDR3 is 12 amino acids. Germline loops: CDR1 DFQATT, CDR2 SNEGSKA (reference sequence). CDR3 in DNA: TGCAGTGCTAAGACAGGGAACACTGAAGCTTTCTTT. Translating it yields CSAKTGNTEAFF.

In this sample, this clonotype turned up a few times. This chain connects TRBV5-1 to TRBJ2-1, with 15 bases matching TRBD2. V was clipped by 4 bases and J by 5 bases; unmatched bases: 7. This CDR3 region has 17 residues. Per germline, CDR1 SGHRS and CDR2 YFSETQ. The CDR3 here is CASSNTGTSGGNNEQFF. CDR3 nucleotide sequence: TGCGCCAGCAGCAACACCGGGACTAGCGGGGGGAACAATGAGCAGTTCTTC.

This clonotype was observed a few times. V gene TRBV7-2 combines with J gene TRBJ2-7; D remains ambiguous. The CDR3 covers 13 residues. Trimming took off 3 bases at V and 2 bases at J, with 8 bases between the two ends. CDR1 and CDR2 from the germline V gene are SGHTA and FQGNSA. The CDR3 DNA sequence: TGTGCCAGCAGCTTCGGGCCCGCCTACGAGCAGTACTTC. Encoded protein: CASSFGPAYEQYF.

V usage is TRBV24-1 and J usage is TRBJ2-2; a weak D match, TRBD2 (6 bases). This CDR3 is built from 15 residues. Looked up from germline, CDR1 is KGHDR and CDR2 is SFDVKD. The V end was cut by 3 bases, the J end by 3 bases, with 10 bases between. The chain's CDR3 is CATSDHTGDTGELFF. CDR3 in DNA: TGTGCCACCAGTGATCATACGGGGGACACCGGGGAGCTGTTTTTT.

This clonotype was detected a few times. This chain links TRBV10-3 with TRBJ1-1; D remains unclear. Germline V gives CDR1 ENHRY, CDR2 SYGVKD. This CDR3 region has 17 residues. The germline V and J ends were trimmed by 0 bases and 1 base, with 15 bases remaining between them. CDR3 sequence: CAISESRDTSPNTEAFF. The CDR3 DNA is TGTGCCATCAGTGAGTCTCGAGACACAAGCCCGAACACTGAAGCTTTCTTT.

This clonotype was seen more than once but under ten times. The chain joins TRBV7-6 to TRBJ1-4, with 7 bases aligning to TRBD1. There are 15 residues in the CDR3. The V gene end was trimmed by 5 bases and the J gene end by 8 bases; junction bases not matched to a gene: 11. Per germline, CDR1 SGHVS and CDR2 FNYEAQ. CDR3 sequence: CASSRRDSNREKLFF. The CDR3 DNA sequence: TGTGCCAGCAGCCGTCGGGACAGTAATAGGGAAAAACTGTTTTTT.

This clonotype was counted a few times. V gene TRBV4-1 combines with J gene TRBJ2-2, with D tentatively TRBD2 (6 bases). Germline-derived CDR1 and CDR2 are MGHRA and YSYEKL. The CDR3 length is 14 residues. Trimming stripped 1 base from V and 6 bases from J, with 9 bases between. The CDR3 DNA reads as TGCGCCAGCAGCCAAGCAGGAGGGGCCGGGGAGCTGTTTTTT. Translating gives CASSQAGGAGELFF.

The V and J genes are TRBV3-1 and TRBJ2-3, with no clear D. V lost 0 bases and J lost 2, with 6 bases in between. Germline CDR1 is LGHDT and CDR2 is YNNKEL (reference sequence). This CDR3 has 14 residues. The CDR3 region is CASSQDPHTDTQYF. The CDR3 DNA reads as TGTGCCAGCAGCCAAGATCCGCACACAGATACGCAGTATTTT.

The rearrangement joins TRBV7-9 to TRBJ2-1; 12 bases map to TRBD1. V was pared by 7 bases and J by 7 bases, with 8 bases of the junction left unmatched. Germline V lookup: CDR1 SEHNR, CDR2 FQNEAQ (reference sequence). This CDR3 comprises 15 residues. In DNA, the CDR3 is TGTGCCAGCACCGGGGGGACAGGGGGCTTAAATGAGCAGTTCTTC. Residues: CASTGGTGGLNEQFF.

The chain couples TRBV5-1 to TRBJ1-3; TRBD1 matches at 10 bases. Trimming removed 4 bases from V and 5 bases from J; junction bases left unmatched: 6. The CDR3 is 15 residues long. Germline CDR1 SGHRS, CDR2 YFSETQ. The CDR3 loop reads CASSPGQGNRNTIYF. The DNA of the CDR3 is TGCGCCAGCAGCCCGGGACAGGGGAATAGAAACACCATATATTTT.

The chain carries TRBV5-1 and TRBJ1-4, with D hard to call. The CDR3 is 15 residues long. The V and J ends lost 4 bases and 0 bases respectively, with 10 bases between them. The germline gives CDR1 SGHRS, CDR2 YFSETQ. DNA of the CDR3: TGCGCCAGCAGCCGAACCAGAACAACTAATGAAAAACTGTTTTTT. This sequence encodes CASSRTRTTNEKLFF.

The rearrangement links TRBV28 to TRBJ1-2; D unclear. V was pared by 7 bases and J by 5 bases, with 11 bases between. Germline V gene data show CDR1 as MDHEN and CDR2 as SYDVKM. The length of the CDR3 is 12 residues. The CDR3 reads CASTKQHYGYTF. The CDR3 DNA reads as TGTGCCAGCACTAAACAGCATTATGGCTACACCTTC.

J is TRBJ1-1 and V is TRBV4-3, with unresolved D. The CDR3 extends over 17 amino acids. V lost 0 bases, J lost 0 bases, and 14 bases lay in between. The germline V gene encodes CDR1 LGHNA and CDR2 YSLEER. In nucleotides, the CDR3 is TGCGCCAGCAGCCAAGATTGGAGATCCTCCATGAACACTGAAGCTTTCTTT. Translated: CASSQDWRSSMNTEAFF.

This clonotype was recorded only once. CDR3 DNA: TGTGCCAGCAGCGCGCCAGGAGGGGAGACCCAGTACTTC. It is translated as CASSAPGGETQYF. The chain links TRBV9 to TRBJ2-5; tentative D call: TRBD2 (6 bases). V lost 3 bases and J lost 5, with 11 bases in between. Germline CDR1 and CDR2: SGDLS and YYNGEE. The CDR3 is 13 amino acids. The whole variable domain, remainder taken from reference TRBV9 and TRBJ2-5, is DSGVTQTPKHLITATGQRVTLRCSPRSGDLSVYWYQQSLDQGLQFLIQYYNGEERAKGNILERFSAQQFPDLHSELNLSSLELGDSALYFCASSAPGGETQYFGPGTRLLVL.

This rearrangement joins TRBV28 to TRBJ1-6; the D gene is possibly TRBD1 (5 bases). CDR1 and CDR2 (germline): MDHEN, SYDVKM. This CDR3 contains 14 residues. Trimming stripped 6 bases from V and 14 bases from J, with 20 bases between. CDR3 residues: CASSPGSSNLALHF. In DNA form, the CDR3 reads TGTGCCAGCAGCCCAGGGTCCTCAAATTTGGCCCTCCACTTT.

V and J are TRBV25-1 and TRBJ1-1; D gene unclear. The CDR3 totals 15 residues. V gave up 3 bases and J gave up 0 bases, with 11 bases separating them. Germline V lookup: CDR1 MGHDK, CDR2 SYGVNS. The CDR3 region has the DNA TGTGCCAGCAGTGATCAAGGCACAATGAACACTGAAGCTTTCTTT. Protein sequence: CASSDQGTMNTEAFF. Supplemented by reference TRBV25-1 and TRBJ1-1, the full variable domain reads EADIYQTPRYLVIGTGKKITLECSQTMGHDKMYWYQQDPGMELHLIHYSYGVNSTEKGDLSSESTVSRIRTEHFPLTLESARPSHTSQYLCASSDQGTMNTEAFFGQGTRLTVV.

This clonotype was picked up many times. The CDR3 is CAWEFRGGSTVNEQFF. In DNA, the CDR3 is TGTGCCTGGGAGTTTAGGGGGGGCTCTACCGTGAATGAGCAGTTCTTC. The V call is TRBV30, the J call TRBJ2-1, with D perhaps matching TRBD2 (7 bases). Trimming stripped 5 bases from V and 7 bases from J, with 24 bases between. CDR1 and CDR2 from the germline V gene are GTSNPN and SVGIG (reference sequence). There are 16 residues in the CDR3. The whole variable domain, remainder taken from reference TRBV30 and TRBJ2-1, is SQTIHQWPATLVQPVGSPLSLECTVEGTSNPNLYWYRQAAGRGLQLLFYSVGIGQISSEVPQNLSASRPQDRQFILSSKKLLLSDSGFYLCAWEFRGGSTVNEQFFGPGTRLTVL.

This clonotype showed up just a few times. The rearrangement links TRBV11-2 to TRBJ2-3, with 11 bases lining up with TRBD2. J was trimmed by 0 bases and V by 4 bases; bases with no gene match: 6. The CDR3 consists of 17 residues. Germline assignment: CDR1 SGHAT and CDR2 FQNNGV. CDR3 DNA sequence: TGTGCCAGCAGCTCCGCGACTAGCGGGGTTAGCACAGATACGCAGTATTTT. Protein product: CASSSATSGVSTDTQYF.

This rearrangement joins TRBV6-6 to TRBJ2-1, with 7 bases fitting TRBD2. Germline lookup yields CDR1 MNHNY and CDR2 SVGAGI (reference sequence). This CDR3 has 15 residues. V trimming: 7 bases; J trimming: 10 bases; junction bases outside the gene matches: 16. CDR3 sequence (DNA): TGTGCCAGCACCCCGGGGGGAAATTCCCTCGGGGAGCAGTTCTTC. It translates to CASTPGGNSLGEQFF.